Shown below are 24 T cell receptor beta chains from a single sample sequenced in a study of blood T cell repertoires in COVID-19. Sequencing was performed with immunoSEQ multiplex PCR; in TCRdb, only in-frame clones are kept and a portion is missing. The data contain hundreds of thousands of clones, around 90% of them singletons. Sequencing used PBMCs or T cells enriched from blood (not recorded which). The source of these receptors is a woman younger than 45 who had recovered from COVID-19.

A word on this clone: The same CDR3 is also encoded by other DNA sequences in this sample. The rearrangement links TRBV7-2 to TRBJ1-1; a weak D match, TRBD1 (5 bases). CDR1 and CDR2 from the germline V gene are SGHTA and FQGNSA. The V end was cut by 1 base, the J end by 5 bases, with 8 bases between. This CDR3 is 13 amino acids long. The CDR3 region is CASSLDRGTEAFF. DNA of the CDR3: TGTGCCAGCAGCTTAGATCGGGGGACTGAAGCTTTCTTT.

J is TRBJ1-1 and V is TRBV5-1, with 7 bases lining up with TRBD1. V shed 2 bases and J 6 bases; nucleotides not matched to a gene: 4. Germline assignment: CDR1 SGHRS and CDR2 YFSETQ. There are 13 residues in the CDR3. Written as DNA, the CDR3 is TGCGCCAGCAGCTTTGGACAGGCGGCTGAAGCTTTCTTT. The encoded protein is CASSFGQAAEAFF.

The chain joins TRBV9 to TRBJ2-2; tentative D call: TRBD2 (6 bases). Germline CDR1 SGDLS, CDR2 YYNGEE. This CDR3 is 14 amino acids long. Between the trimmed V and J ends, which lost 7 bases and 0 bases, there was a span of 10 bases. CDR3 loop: CASGSGANTGELFF. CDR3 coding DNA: TGTGCCAGCGGGTCGGGGGCGAACACCGGGGAGCTGTTTTTT.

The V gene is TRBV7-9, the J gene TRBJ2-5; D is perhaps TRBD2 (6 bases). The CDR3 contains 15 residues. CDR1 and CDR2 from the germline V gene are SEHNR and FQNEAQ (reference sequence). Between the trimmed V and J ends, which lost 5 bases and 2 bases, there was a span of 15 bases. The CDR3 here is CASSPRDGRQETQYF. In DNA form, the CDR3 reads TGTGCCAGCAGCCCGCGGGATGGTCGGCAAGAGACCCAGTACTTC.

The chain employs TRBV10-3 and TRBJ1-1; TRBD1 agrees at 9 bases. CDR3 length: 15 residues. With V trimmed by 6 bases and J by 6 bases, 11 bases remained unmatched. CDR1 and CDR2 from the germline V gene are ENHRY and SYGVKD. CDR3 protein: CAIRLGTGHDAEAFF. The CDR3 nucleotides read TGTGCCATCAGGCTAGGGACAGGGCATGATGCTGAAGCTTTCTTT.

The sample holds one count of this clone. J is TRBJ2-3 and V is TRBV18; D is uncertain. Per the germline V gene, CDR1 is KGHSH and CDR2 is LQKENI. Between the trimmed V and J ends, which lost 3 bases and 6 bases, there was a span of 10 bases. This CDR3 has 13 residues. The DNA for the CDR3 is TGTGCCAGCTCACCCCAGTCCAGTGATACGCAGTATTTT. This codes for CASSPQSSDTQYF. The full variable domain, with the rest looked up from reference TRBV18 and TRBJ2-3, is NAGVMQNPRHLVRRRGQEARLRCSPMKGHSHVYWYRQLPEEGLKFMVYLQKENIIDESGMPKERFSAEFPKEGPSILRIQQVVRGDSAAYFCASSPQSSDTQYFGPGTRLTVL.

Written as DNA, the CDR3 is TGTGCCAGCAGTTCATCTAGCGGGGTGGAGACCCAGTACTTC. Its protein is CASSSSSGVETQYF. The chain carries TRBV6-1 and TRBJ2-5, with 9 bases lining up with TRBD2. CDR1 is MNHNS, CDR2 SASEGT, per germline. J lost 5 bases, V lost 5 bases, and 6 bases had no gene match. This CDR3 is built from 14 residues.

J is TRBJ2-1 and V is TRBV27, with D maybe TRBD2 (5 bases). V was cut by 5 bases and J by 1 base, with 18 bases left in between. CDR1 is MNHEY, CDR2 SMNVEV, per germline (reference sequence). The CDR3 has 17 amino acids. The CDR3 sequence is CASSEIWTSRSYNEQFF. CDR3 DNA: TGTGCCAGCAGTGAAATCTGGACTTCTCGTTCCTACAATGAGCAGTTCTTC.

The CDR3 sequence: CAISVQGGMTEAFF. DNA of the CDR3: TGTGCCATCAGTGTACAGGGAGGGATGACTGAAGCTTTCTTT. The chain joins TRBV10-3 to TRBJ1-1; D might be TRBD1 (6 bases). Germline-derived CDR1 and CDR2 are ENHRY and SYGVKD. The CDR3 length is 14 residues. V lost 4 bases to trimming and J lost 5 bases, with 14 bases between them.

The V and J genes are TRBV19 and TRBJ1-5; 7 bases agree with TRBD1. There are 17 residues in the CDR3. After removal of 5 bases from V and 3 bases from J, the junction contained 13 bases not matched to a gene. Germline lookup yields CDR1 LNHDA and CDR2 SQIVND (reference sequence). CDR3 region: CASSFMPTGTFNQPQHF. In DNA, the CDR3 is TGTGCCAGTAGTTTTATGCCGACAGGGACCTTCAATCAGCCCCAGCATTTT.

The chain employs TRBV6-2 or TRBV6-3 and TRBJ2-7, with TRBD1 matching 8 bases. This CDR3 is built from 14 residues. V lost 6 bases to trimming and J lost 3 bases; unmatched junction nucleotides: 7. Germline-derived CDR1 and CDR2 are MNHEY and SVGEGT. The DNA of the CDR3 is TGTGCCAGCAGCCACACAGGGGGTTACTACGAGCAGTACTTC. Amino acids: CASSHTGGYYEQYF.

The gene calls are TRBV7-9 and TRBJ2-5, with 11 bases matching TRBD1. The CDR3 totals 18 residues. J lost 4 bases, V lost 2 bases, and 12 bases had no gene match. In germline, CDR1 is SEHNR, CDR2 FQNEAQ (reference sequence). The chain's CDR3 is CASSLRTGGVLLGETQYF. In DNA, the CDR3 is TGTGCCAGCAGCTTAAGGACAGGGGGCGTTTTATTGGGAGAGACCCAGTACTTC.

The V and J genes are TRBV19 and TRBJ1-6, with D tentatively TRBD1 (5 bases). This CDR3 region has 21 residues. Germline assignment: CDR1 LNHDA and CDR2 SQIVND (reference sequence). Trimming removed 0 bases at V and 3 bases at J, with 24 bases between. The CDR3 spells CASSIEAHHHGGTHYNSPLHF. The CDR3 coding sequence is TGTGCCAGTAGTATAGAAGCCCACCATCATGGGGGGACCCACTATAATTCACCCCTCCACTTT.

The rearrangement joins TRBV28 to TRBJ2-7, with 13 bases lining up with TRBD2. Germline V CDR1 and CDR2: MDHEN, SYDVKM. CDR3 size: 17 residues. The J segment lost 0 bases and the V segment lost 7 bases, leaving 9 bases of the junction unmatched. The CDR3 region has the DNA TGTGCCAGCATCGGGACTAGCGGGGTGGGGCACTCCTACGAGCAGTACTTC. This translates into CASIGTSGVGHSYEQYF.

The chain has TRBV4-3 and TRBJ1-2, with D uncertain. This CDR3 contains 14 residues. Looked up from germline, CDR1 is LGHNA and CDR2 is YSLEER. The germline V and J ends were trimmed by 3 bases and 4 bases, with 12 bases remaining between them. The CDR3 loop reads CASSHLRRGYGYTF. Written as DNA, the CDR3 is TGCGCCAGCAGCCACCTGCGACGCGGCTATGGCTACACCTTC.

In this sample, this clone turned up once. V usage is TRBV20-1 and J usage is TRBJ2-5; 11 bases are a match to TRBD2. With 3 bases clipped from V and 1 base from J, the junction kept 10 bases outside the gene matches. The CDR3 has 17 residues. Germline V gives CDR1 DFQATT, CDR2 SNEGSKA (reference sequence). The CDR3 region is CSASRPSGGPIQETQYF. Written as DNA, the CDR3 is TGCAGTGCTAGTCGTCCTAGCGGGGGGCCTATCCAAGAGACCCAGTACTTC.

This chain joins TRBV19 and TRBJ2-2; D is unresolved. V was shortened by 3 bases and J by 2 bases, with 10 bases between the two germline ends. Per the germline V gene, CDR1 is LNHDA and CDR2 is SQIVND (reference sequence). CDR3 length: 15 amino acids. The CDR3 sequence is CASSMLRINTGELFF. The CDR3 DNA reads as TGTGCCAGTAGTATGTTGCGGATTAACACCGGGGAGCTGTTTTTT.

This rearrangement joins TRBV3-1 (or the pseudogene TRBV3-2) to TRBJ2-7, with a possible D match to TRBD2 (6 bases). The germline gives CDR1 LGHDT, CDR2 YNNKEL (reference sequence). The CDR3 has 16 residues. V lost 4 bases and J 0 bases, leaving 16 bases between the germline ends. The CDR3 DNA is TGTGCCAGCAGCCCTACAGCGGGCCGAATCTCCTACGAGCAGTACTTC. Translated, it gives CASSPTAGRISYEQYF.

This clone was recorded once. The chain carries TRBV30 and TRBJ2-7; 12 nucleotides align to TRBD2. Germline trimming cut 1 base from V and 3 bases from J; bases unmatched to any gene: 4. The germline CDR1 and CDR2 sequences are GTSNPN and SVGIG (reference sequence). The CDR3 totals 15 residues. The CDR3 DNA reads TGTGCCTGGAGTGGATTGACTAGCGGGAGCTACGAGCAGTACTTC. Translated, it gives CAWSGLTSGSYEQYF.

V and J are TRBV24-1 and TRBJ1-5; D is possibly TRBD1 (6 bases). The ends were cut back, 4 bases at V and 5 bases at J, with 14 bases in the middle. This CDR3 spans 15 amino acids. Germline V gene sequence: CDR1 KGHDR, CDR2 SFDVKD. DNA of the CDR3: TGTGCCACCAGTGAGGAAGGGGGGGAAGATCAGCCCCAGCATTTT. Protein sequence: CATSEEGGEDQPQHF.

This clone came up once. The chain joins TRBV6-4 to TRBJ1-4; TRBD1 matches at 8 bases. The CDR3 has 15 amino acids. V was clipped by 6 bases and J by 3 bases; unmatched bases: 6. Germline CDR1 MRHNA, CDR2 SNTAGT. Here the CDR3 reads CASSITGGANEKLFF. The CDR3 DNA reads TGTGCCAGCAGCATCACAGGGGGGGCTAATGAAAAACTGTTTTTT.

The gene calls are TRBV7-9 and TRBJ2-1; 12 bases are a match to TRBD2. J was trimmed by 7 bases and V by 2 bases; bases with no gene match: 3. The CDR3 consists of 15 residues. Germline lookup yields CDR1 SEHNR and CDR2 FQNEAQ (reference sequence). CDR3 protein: CASSLLAGGPNEQFF. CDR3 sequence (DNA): TGTGCCAGCAGCTTACTAGCGGGGGGGCCAAATGAGCAGTTCTTC.

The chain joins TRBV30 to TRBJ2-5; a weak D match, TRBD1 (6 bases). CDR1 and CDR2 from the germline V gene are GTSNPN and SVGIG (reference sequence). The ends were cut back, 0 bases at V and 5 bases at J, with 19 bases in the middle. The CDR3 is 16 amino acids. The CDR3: CAWSVDLVVQGETQYF. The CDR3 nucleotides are TGTGCCTGGAGTGTAGACCTCGTCGTGCAGGGGGAGACCCAGTACTTC.

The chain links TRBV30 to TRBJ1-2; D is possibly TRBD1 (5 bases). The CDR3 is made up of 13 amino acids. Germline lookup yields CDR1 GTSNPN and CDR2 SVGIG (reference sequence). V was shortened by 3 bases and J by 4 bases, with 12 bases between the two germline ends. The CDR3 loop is CAWSRVFSYGYTF. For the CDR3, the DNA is TGTGCCTGGAGCAGGGTTTTCTCCTATGGCTACACCTTC.